The 10 T cell receptor beta chains presented below share a single source sample, sequenced in a study of T cells in narcolepsy. These receptors have no identified antigens. Using immunoSEQ multiplex PCR, the repertoire was profiled, and TCRdb retains in-frame clones only, with some absent. The data show more than 2,000 clones, 20% to 30% seen once. What was sequenced was cultured CD4+ T cells from cerebrospinal fluid. All receptors come from a human donor with narcolepsy.

A few counts support this clone. V and J are TRBV7-8 and TRBJ1-1, with D uncertain. Germline assignment: CDR1 SGHVS and CDR2 FQNEAQ. V was clipped by 1 base and J by 5 bases, with 11 bases between them. This CDR3 has 14 amino acids. The CDR3 DNA is TGTGCCAGCAGCTTAGAAGTTTTTGGAACTGAAGCTTTCTTT. Protein: CASSLEVFGTEAFF.

This clone qualifies as medium-sized (0.01 to 0.1%). The chain is built from TRBV7-8 and TRBJ2-3; a weak D match, TRBD1 (6 bases). The CDR3 is 15 residues long. Trimming took 3 bases from V and 1 from J, leaving 11 bases between them. Germline CDR1 reads SGHVS; CDR2 reads FQNEAQ. This chain's CDR3 is CASSFGQLGTDTQYF. In DNA, the CDR3 is TGTGCCAGCAGCTTCGGACAGTTAGGCACAGATACGCAGTATTTT. Full variable domain (rest looked up from reference TRBV7-8 and TRBJ2-3): GAGVSQSPRYKVAKRGQDVALRCDPISGHVSLFWYQQALGQGPEFLTYFQNEAQLDKSGLPSDRFFAERPEGSVSTLKIQRTQQEDSAVYLCASSFGQLGTDTQYFGPGTRLTVL.

A remark on this clone: Additional DNA sequences in this sample encode the identical CDR3. The rearrangement links TRBV4-1 to TRBJ2-7; 10 bases agree with TRBD2. Germline V lookup: CDR1 MGHRA, CDR2 YSYEKL. The CDR3 extends over 16 amino acids. The junction had 2 bases not matched to a gene; V was cut back by 0 bases and J by 0 bases. CDR3: CASSQELAGNSYEQYF. The CDR3 nucleotides read TGCGCCAGCAGCCAAGAACTAGCGGGGAACTCCTACGAGCAGTACTTC.

This clone is classed as medium-sized. The chain is built from TRBV7-2 and TRBJ1-2; 7 bases line up with TRBD1. Germline lookup yields CDR1 SGHTA and CDR2 FQGNSA. The ends lost 4 bases at V and 6 bases at J; junction bases unmatched: 8. The CDR3 is made up of 14 amino acids. The CDR3 nucleotides are TGTGCCAGCAGCTACGTGACAGGGTCCAATGGCTACACCTTC. It codes for CASSYVTGSNGYTF.

The sample holds a few counts of this clone. This sequence joins TRBV5-1 and TRBJ1-2; D is undetermined. CDR1 is SGHRS, CDR2 YFSETQ, per germline. V lost 3 bases, J lost 8 bases, and 17 bases lay in between. The CDR3 is 14 amino acids. CDR3 nucleotide sequence: TGCGCCAGCAGCTCAGAACGTAACAGAGGCGGCTACACCTTC. It is translated as CASSSERNRGGYTF.

In regard to this clone: A clone one base away is much larger, so this may be a read error. J is TRBJ2-2 and V is TRBV5-6; 8 bases agree with TRBD2. The CDR3 covers 17 residues. Germline assignment: CDR1 SGHDT and CDR2 YYEEEE. The V gene end was trimmed by 4 bases and the J gene end by 2 bases; junction bases not matched to a gene: 10. The CDR3 is CASSVIGLALNTGELFF. DNA for the CDR3: TGTGCCAGCAGCGTGATTGGACTAGCCCTTAACACCGGGGAGCTGTTTTTT.

The gene calls are TRBV7-2 and TRBJ2-3; D uncertain. The CDR3 sequence is 12 residues long. V was shortened by 6 bases and J by 2 bases, with 6 bases between the two germline ends. Germline CDR1 is SGHTA and CDR2 is FQGNSA. This CDR3 is CASSSFTDTQYF. The CDR3 DNA is TGTGCCAGCAGTTCCTTCACAGATACGCAGTATTTT.

This clone was observed a few times. V usage is TRBV7-2 and J usage is TRBJ1-3, with D possibly matching TRBD1 (5 bases). V was clipped by 2 bases and J by 0 bases, with 14 bases between them. Germline V gene data show CDR1 as SGHTA and CDR2 as FQGNSA. The CDR3 runs to 17 residues. The CDR3 DNA reads as TGTGCCAGCAGCTTACAGGCAGGGATAACCTCTGGAAACACCATATATTTT. Encoded protein: CASSLQAGITSGNTIYF.

The chain uses TRBV30 and TRBJ1-2; maybe TRBD1 (6 bases). Germline V gives CDR1 GTSNPN, CDR2 SVGIG (reference sequence). The CDR3 extends over 13 amino acids. V dropped 3 bases and J dropped 4 bases, with 12 bases sitting between them. The CDR3 is CAWSLDSLYGYTF. The CDR3 bases are TGTGCCTGGAGCCTGGACAGCCTCTATGGCTACACCTTC.

The chain has TRBV14 and TRBJ2-1; 10 bases agree with TRBD2. CDR1 is SGHDN, CDR2 FVKESK, per germline. J was trimmed by 15 bases and V by 1 base; bases with no gene match: 9. This CDR3 spans 14 amino acids. This CDR3 reads CASSQAASGGSRFF. As DNA, the CDR3 is TGTGCCAGCAGCCAAGCGGCTAGCGGGGGCTCGCGGTTCTTC.